Presented here are 8 T cell receptor beta chains from one specimen sequenced in a study of Ad26.COV2.S vaccination and SARS-CoV-2 variants. Treatment indicated: 15 to 20 received Ad26.COV2.S at low or high dose, single or two shots; roughly five received placebo; per-sample allocation not given. Sampling was done on day 63 after the first vaccine or placebo injection. The repertoire was sequenced with immunoSEQ multiplex PCR; TCRdb's copy has only in-frame clones and lacks some. Counted here are about 680,000 clones, around 89% occurring once; the ten biggest clones make up around 1.4%. Material: peripheral blood, obtained in a trial of Ad26.COV2.S vaccine versus placebo. These receptors were collected from a person between 18 and 59 years old who received the Ad26.COV2.S COVID-19 vaccine or a placebo.

V gene TRBV27 combines with J gene TRBJ2-3; no reliable D call. The CDR3 consists of 14 residues. The germline gives CDR1 MNHEY, CDR2 SMNVEV (reference sequence). V was clipped by 7 bases and J by 0 bases, with 11 bases between them. CDR3 region: CASNPRPSTDTQYF. CDR3 nucleotides: TGTGCCAGCAACCCCCGGCCTAGCACAGATACGCAGTATTTT.

The chain uses TRBV11-3 and TRBJ2-7; 9 bases map to TRBD2. This CDR3 is 15 amino acids long. The germline V gene encodes CDR1 SGHNT and CDR2 YENEEA. V was clipped by 5 bases and J by 4 bases; unmatched bases: 9. CDR3 region: CASSRFSGSSYEQYF. The CDR3 nucleotides read TGTGCCAGCAGCCGTTTTAGCGGGAGTAGTTACGAGCAGTACTTC.

CDR3 loop: CASSEWGQGHGYTF. For the CDR3, the DNA is TGTGCCAGCAGCGAGTGGGGACAGGGTCATGGCTACACCTTC. This chain joins TRBV6-4 and TRBJ1-2; 9 positions agree with TRBD1. The junction had 8 bases not matched to a gene; V was cut back by 6 bases and J by 6 bases. Germline-derived CDR1 and CDR2 are MRHNA and SNTAGT. CDR3 length equals 14 residues.

V gene TRBV3-1 (or the pseudogene TRBV3-2) combines with J gene TRBJ2-5; 10 nucleotides match TRBD1. Germline V CDR1 and CDR2: LGHDT, YNNKEL (reference sequence). J lost 4 bases, V lost 1 base, and 3 bases had no gene match. This CDR3 is 15 amino acids long. The CDR3 bases are TGTGCCAGCAGCCAAGGGGGGGACAGGGGAGAGACCCAGTACTTC. Protein product: CASSQGGDRGETQYF.

This rearrangement joins TRBV2 to TRBJ2-7; no firm D call. The CDR3 covers 12 residues. Germline values: CDR1 SNHLY, CDR2 FYNNEI. V was clipped by 3 bases and J by 6 bases, with 9 bases between them. As DNA, the CDR3 is TGTGCCAGCAGTGAGGCATGGGCCGAGCAGTACTTC. It specifies CASSEAWAEQYF.

The gene calls are TRBV30 and TRBJ1-1, with 7 bases lining up with TRBD1. The CDR3 loop spans 12 amino acids. Germline assignment: CDR1 GTSNPN and CDR2 SVGIG (reference sequence). V gave up 2 bases and J gave up 8 bases; unmatched junction bases: 5. The CDR3 region has the DNA TGTGCCTGGAGTAGAGGGGGCGTAGAAGCTTTCTTT. Protein: CAWSRGGVEAFF.

This clone showed up just once. This chain links TRBV2 with TRBJ2-7, with a possible D match to TRBD1 (6 bases). The V and J ends lost 4 bases and 5 bases respectively, with 12 bases between them. Germline CDR1 and CDR2: SNHLY and FYNNEI. The CDR3 is made up of 13 amino acids. The chain's CDR3 is CASSASGVDEQYF. CDR3 coding DNA: TGTGCCAGCAGTGCCTCAGGGGTGGACGAGCAGTACTTC.

The CDR3 DNA sequence: TGTGCCAGTAGTATTATGAGCTACAATCAGCCCCAGCATTTT. This codes for CASSIMSYNQPQHF. The rearrangement uses TRBV19 and TRBJ1-5; D is undetermined. The CDR3 loop spans 14 amino acids. Deletions cut 3 bases from V and 3 bases from J, with 9 bases between. Per the germline V gene, CDR1 is LNHDA and CDR2 is SQIVND (reference sequence).